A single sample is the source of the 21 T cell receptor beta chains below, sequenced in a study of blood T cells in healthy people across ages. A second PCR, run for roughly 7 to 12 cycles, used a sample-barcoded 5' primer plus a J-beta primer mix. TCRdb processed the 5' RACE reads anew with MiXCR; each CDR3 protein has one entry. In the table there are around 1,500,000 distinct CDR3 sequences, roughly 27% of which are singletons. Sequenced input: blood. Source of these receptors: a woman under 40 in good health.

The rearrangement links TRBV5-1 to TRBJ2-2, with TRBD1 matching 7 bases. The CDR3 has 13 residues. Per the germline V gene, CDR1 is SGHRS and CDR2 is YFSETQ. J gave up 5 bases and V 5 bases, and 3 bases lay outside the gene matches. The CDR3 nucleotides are TGCGCCAGCAGAGACAGGGCGACCGGGGAGCTGTTTTTT. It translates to CASRDRATGELFF.

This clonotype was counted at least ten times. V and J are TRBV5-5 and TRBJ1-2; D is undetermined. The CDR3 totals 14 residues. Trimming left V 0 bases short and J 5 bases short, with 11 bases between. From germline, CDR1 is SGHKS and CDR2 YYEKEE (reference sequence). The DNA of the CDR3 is TGTGCCAGCAGCTTGGTAGGGCGGCAGTATGGCTACACCTTC. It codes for CASSLVGRQYGYTF. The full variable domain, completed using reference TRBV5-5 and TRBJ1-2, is DAGVTQSPTHLIKTRGQQVTLRCSPISGHKSVSWYQQVLGQGPQFIFQYYEKEERGRGNFPDRFSARQFPNYSSELNVNALLLGDSALYLCASSLVGRQYGYTFGSGTRLTVV.

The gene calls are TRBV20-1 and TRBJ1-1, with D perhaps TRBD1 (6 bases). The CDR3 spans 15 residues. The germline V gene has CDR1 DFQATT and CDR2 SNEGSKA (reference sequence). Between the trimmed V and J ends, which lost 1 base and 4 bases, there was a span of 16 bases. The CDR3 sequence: CSARGNRVQGTEAFF. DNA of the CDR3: TGCAGTGCTAGAGGGAACAGGGTTCAGGGCACTGAAGCTTTCTTT.

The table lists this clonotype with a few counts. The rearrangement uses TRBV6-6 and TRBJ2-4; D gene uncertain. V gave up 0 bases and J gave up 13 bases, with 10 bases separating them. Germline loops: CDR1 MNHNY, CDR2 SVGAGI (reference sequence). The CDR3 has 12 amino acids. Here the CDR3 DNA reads TGTGCCAGCAGTTACTCCTTCAATGAGCAGTACTTC. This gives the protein CASSYSFNEQYF.

CDR3 sequence reads: CASSPTLGGGNTEAFF. DNA for the CDR3: TGTGCCAGCAGTCCCACATTAGGGGGCGGGAACACTGAAGCTTTCTTT. The chain employs TRBV12-3 or TRBV12-4 and TRBJ1-1; 7 nucleotides agree with TRBD1. The CDR3 is 16 residues long. After removal of 5 bases from V and 1 base from J, the junction contained 10 bases not matched to a gene.

The chain's CDR3 is CASSSPEGPLHF. For the CDR3, the DNA is TGTGCCAGCAGCTCCCCGGAGGGACCCCTCCACTTT. V gene TRBV7-6 combines with J gene TRBJ1-6; D remains ambiguous. V was clipped by 4 bases and J by 12 bases, with 10 bases between them. The germline gives CDR1 SGHVS, CDR2 FNYEAQ. CDR3 length: 12 amino acids.

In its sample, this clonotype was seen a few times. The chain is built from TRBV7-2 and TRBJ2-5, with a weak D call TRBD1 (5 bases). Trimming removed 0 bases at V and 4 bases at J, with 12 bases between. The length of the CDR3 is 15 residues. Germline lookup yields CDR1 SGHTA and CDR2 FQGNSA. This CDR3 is CASSLAQGWRETQYF. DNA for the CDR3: TGTGCCAGCAGCTTAGCGCAGGGTTGGCGAGAGACCCAGTACTTC.

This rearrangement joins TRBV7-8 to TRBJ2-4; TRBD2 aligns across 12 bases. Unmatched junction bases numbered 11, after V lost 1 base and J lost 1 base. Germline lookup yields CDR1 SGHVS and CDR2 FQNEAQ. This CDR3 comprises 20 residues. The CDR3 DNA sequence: TGTGCCAGCAGCTTAGTGGAACTAGCGGGAGGAAAGGGGGCCAAAAACATTCAGTACTTC. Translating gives CASSLVELAGGKGAKNIQYF.

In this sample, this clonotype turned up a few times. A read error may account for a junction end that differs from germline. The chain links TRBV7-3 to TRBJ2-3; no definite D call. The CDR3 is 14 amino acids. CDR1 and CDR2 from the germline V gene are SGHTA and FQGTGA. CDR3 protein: CAGSLTPDTDTQYF. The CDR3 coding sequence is TGTGCCGGCAGCTTAACCCCAGACACAGATACGCAGTATTTT.

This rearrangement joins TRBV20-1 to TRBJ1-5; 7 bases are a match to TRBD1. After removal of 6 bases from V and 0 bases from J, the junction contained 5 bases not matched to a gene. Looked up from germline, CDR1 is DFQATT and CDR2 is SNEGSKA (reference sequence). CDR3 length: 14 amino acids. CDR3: CSARGTDSNQPQHF. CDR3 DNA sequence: TGCAGTGCGCGAGGGACAGATAGCAATCAGCCCCAGCATTTT.

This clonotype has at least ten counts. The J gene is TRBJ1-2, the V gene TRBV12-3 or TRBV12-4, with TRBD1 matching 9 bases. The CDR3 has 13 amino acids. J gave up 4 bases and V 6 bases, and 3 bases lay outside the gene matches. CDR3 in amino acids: CASRGTGLYGYTF. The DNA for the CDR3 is TGTGCCAGCAGGGGGACAGGGCTCTATGGCTACACCTTC.

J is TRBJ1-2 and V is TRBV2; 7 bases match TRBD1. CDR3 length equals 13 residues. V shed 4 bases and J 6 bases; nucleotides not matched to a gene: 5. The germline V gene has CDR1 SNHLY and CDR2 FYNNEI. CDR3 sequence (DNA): TGTGCCAGCAGTGTTACAGGGGCGAATGGCTACACCTTC. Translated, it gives CASSVTGANGYTF.

CDR3 bases: TGTGCCAGCAGTACACGGGGTCGGGACCAGCCCCAGCATTTT. Protein product: CASSTRGRDQPQHF. V is TRBV6-5 and J is TRBJ1-5, with D possibly matching TRBD1 (5 bases). The CDR3 is made up of 14 amino acids. Trimming took 5 bases from V and 7 from J, leaving 15 bases between them. The germline gives CDR1 MNHEY, CDR2 SVGAGI.

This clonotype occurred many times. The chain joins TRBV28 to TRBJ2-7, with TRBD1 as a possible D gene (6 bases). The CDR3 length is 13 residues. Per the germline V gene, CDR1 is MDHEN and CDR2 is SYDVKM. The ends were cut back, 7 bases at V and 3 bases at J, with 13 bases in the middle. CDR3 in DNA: TGTGCCAGCACCGGGACATCGGTCTACGAGCAGTACTTC. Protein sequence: CASTGTSVYEQYF.

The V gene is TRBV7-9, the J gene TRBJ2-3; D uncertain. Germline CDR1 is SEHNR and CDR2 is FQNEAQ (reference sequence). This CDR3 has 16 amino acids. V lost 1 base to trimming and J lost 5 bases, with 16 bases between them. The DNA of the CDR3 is TGTGCCAGCAGCTTAGGAAAGGTGGGATTAGGAGATACGCAGTATTTT. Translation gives CASSLGKVGLGDTQYF.

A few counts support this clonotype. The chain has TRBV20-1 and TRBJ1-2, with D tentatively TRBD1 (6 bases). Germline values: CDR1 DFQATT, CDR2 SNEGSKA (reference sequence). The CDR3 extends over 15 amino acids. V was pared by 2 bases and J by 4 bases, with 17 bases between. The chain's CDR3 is CSARTGRQGSYGYTF. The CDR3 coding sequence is TGCAGTGCTAGAACAGGTCGGCAGGGGAGCTATGGCTACACCTTC.

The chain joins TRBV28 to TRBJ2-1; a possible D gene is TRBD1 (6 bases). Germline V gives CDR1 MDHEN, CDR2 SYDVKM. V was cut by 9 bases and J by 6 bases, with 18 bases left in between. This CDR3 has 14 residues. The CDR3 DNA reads TGTGCCAGTACCGGGACAAATAAAGCCAATGAGCAGTTCTTC. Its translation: CASTGTNKANEQFF.

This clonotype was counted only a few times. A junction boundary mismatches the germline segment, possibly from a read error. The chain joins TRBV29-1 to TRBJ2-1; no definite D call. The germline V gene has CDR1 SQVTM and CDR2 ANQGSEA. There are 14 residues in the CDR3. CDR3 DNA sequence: TGCAGCACTTCAGCCTTTAGCTCCTACAGTGAGCAGTTCTTC. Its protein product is CSTSAFSSYSEQFF.

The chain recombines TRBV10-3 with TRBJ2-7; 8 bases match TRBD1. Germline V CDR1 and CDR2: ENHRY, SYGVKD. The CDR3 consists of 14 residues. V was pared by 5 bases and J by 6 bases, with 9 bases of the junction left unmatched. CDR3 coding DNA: TGTGCCATCAGTCCTGCGGACAGGGCTCCCGAGCAGTACTTC. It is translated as CAISPADRAPEQYF.

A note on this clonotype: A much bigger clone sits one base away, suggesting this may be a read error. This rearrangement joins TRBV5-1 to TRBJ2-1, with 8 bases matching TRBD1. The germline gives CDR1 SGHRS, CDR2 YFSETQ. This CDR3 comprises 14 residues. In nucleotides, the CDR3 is TGCGCCAGCACTTCGCGGGACAGGCTGTACGAGCAGTGCTTC. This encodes CASTSRDRLYEQCF.

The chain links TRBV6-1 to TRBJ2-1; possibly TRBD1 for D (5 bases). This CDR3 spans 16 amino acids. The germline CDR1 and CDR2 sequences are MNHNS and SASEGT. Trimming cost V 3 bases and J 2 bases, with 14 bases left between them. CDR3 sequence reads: CASSELGAVPYNEQFF. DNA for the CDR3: TGTGCCAGCAGTGAGCTAGGGGCCGTTCCCTACAATGAGCAGTTCTTC.